This TCR beta chain is drawn from a study of T cell changes during pregnancy in multiple sclerosis. The repertoire was sequenced with immunoSEQ multiplex PCR; TCRdb's copy has only in-frame clones and lacks some. The sample holds around 77,000 clones, roughly 89% seen once. CDR1 is KGHSH and CDR2 is LQKENI in the germline V gene. This CDR3 contains 13 residues. With 3 bases removed from V and 6 bases from J, the gap between germline ends came to 11 bases. The V call is TRBV18, the J call TRBJ1-1; tentatively, D is TRBD1 (5 bases). This receptor was identified in a female donor in good health, enrolled as a control in a pregnancy study. The sample in question was peripheral blood, obtained in the third trimester of pregnancy. CDR3 DNA: TGTGCCAGCTCACCGGGCAGGGCCGCTGAAGCTTTCTTT. It encodes CASSPGRAAEAFF.